This T cell receptor beta chain emerged from a study of shared T cell receptors in the human thymus. Assay used: immunoSEQ multiplex PCR; TCRdb lists only in-frame clones, some missing. The data show about 660,000 clones, 70% to 90% seen once. With V trimmed by 7 bases and J by 2 bases, 16 bases remained unmatched. There are 17 residues in the CDR3. Germline-derived CDR1 and CDR2 are SGDLS and YYNGEE. These records were also assigned to another study, of human thymus T cells. That publication notes: Obtained as resections during corrective heart surgery, the thymus tissue was then studied. The authors found apparently biased V and J gene usage in thymic and blood repertoires. Unrelated individuals had highly overlapping thymic repertoires, as reported in related research.

Sequenced sample: thymocytes. This TCR derives from a boy under three years old with a congenital heart defect. This rearrangement joins TRBV9 to TRBJ2-7; 9 nucleotides agree with TRBD2. CDR3 DNA: TGTGCCAGCGCGGGGGCTAGCGGGACGAGGGGGCCCTACGAGCAGTACTTC. Translation: CASAGASGTRGPYEQYF.